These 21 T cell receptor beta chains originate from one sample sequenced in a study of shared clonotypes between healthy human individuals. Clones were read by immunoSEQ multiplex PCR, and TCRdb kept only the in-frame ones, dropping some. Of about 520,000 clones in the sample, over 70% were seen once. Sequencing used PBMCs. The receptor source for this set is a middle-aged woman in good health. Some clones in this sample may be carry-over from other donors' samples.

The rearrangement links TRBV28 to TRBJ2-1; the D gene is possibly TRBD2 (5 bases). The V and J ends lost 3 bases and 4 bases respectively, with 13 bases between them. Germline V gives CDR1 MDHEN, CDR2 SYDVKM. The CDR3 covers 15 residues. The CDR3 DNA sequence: TGTGCCAGCAGTTTCTCGCGCCAGCGGTACAATGAGCAGTTCTTC. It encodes CASSFSRQRYNEQFF.

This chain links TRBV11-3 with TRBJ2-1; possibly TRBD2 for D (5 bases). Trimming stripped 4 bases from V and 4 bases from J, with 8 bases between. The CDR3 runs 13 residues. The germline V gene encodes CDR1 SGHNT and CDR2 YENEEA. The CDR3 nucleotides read TGTGCCAGCAGCTATACTAGATACAATGAGCAGTTCTTC. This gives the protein CASSYTRYNEQFF.

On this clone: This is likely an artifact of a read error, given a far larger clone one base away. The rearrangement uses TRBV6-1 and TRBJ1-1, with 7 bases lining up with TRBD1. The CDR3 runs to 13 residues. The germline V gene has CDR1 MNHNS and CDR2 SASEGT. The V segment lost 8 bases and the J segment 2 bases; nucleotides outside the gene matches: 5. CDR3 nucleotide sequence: TGTGCCAGCGGCAGGGGGTTCAACACTGAAGCTTTCTTT. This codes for CASGRGFNTEAFF.

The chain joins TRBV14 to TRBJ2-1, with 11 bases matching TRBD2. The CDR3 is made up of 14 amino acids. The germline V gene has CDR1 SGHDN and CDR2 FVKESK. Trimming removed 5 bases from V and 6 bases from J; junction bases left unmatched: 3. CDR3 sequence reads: CASSEGLAGNEQFF. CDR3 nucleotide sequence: TGTGCCAGCAGCGAAGGACTAGCGGGCAATGAGCAGTTCTTC.

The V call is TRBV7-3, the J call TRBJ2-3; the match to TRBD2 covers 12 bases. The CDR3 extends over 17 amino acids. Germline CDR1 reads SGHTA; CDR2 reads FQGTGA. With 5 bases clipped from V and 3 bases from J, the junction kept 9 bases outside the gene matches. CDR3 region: CASSPHLAGGLTDTQYF. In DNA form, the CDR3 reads TGTGCCAGCAGCCCCCATCTAGCGGGAGGGCTGACAGATACGCAGTATTTT.

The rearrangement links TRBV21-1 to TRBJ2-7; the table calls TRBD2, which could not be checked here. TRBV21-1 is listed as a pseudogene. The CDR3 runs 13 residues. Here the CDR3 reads CASSYYLINEQYF. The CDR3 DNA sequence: TGTGCCAGCAGCTACTATTTGATTAACGAGCAGTACTTC.

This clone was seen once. CDR3 in amino acids: CASSPSVGTGSGNTIYF. The CDR3 bases are TGTGCCAGCTCACCTTCGGTTGGTACAGGCTCTGGAAACACCATATATTTT. The rearrangement links TRBV18 to TRBJ1-3, with D perhaps matching TRBD1 (5 bases). The germline V gene has CDR1 KGHSH and CDR2 LQKENI. The CDR3 is made up of 17 amino acids. The germline V and J ends were trimmed by 3 bases and 0 bases, with 15 bases remaining between them.

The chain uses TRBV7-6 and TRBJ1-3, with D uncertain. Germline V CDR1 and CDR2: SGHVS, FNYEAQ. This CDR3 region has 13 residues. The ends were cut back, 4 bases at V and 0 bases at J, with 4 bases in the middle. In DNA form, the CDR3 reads TGTGCCAGCAGCTCCAACTCTGGAAACACCATATATTTT. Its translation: CASSSNSGNTIYF.

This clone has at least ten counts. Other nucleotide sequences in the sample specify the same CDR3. CDR3 in DNA: TGTGCCAGCAGCGACGGACAGGGGTATCACAGAGTCGGGGACAATGAGCAGTTCTTC. Translation gives CASSDGQGYHRVGDNEQFF. V is TRBV11-2 and J is TRBJ2-1; the match to TRBD1 covers 9 bases. CDR1 and CDR2 from the germline V gene are SGHAT and FQNNGV. Losses at the gene ends were 5 bases for V and 5 bases for J; bases not matched to a gene: 19. The CDR3 is made up of 19 amino acids.

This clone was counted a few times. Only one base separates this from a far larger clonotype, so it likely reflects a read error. As DNA, the CDR3 is TGTGCCTGGAGTGAGGTCAGTAACAAGAACTATGGCTACACCTTC. It translates to CAWSEVSNKNYGYTF. V gene TRBV30 combines with J gene TRBJ1-2, with D unresolved. The CDR3 totals 15 residues. V was clipped by 1 base and J by 2 bases, with 14 bases between them. Looked up from germline, CDR1 is GTSNPN and CDR2 is SVGIG (reference sequence).

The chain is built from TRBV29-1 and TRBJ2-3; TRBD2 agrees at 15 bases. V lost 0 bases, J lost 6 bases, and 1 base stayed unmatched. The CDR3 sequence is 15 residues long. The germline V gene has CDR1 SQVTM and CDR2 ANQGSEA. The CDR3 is CSVEDGTSGRDTQYF. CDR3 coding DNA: TGCAGCGTTGAAGATGGGACTAGCGGGAGGGATACGCAGTATTTT.

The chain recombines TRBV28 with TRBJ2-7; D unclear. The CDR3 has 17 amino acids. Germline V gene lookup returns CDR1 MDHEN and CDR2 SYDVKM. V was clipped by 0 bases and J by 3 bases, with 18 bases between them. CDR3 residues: CASSLWSRRPASYEQYF. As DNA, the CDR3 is TGTGCCAGCAGTTTATGGTCCCGTCGGCCGGCCAGCTACGAGCAGTACTTC.

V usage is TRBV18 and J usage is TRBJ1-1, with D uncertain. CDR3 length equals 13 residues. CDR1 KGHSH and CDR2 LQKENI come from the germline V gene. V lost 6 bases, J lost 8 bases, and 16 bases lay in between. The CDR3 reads CASSGEGGLEAFF. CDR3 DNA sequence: TGTGCCAGCTCTGGAGAAGGTGGCTTGGAAGCTTTCTTT.

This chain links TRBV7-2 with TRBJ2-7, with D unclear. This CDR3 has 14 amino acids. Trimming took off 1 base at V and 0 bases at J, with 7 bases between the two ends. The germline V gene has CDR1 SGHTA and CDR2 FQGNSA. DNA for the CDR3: TGTGCCAGCAGCTTAGACTACTTCTCCTACGAGCAGTACTTC. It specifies CASSLDYFSYEQYF.

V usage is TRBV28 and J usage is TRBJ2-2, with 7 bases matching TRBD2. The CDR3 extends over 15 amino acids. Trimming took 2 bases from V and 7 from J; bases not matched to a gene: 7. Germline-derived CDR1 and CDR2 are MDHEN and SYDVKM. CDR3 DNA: TGTGCCAGCAGTTTAAGAGGGAGGGCCATCGGGGAGCTGTTTTTT. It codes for CASSLRGRAIGELFF.

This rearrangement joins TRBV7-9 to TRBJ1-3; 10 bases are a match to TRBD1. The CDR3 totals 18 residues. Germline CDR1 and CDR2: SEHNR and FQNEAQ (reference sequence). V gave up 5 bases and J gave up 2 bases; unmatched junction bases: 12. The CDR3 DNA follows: TGTGCCAGCAGCACCGCCCGACAGGGGGCTAGGGCTGGAAACACCATATATTTT. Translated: CASSTARQGARAGNTIYF.

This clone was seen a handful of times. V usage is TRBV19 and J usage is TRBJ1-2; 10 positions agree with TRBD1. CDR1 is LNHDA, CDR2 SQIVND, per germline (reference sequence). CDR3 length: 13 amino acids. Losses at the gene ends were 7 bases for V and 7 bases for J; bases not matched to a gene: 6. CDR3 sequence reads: CASKDRGDVGYTF. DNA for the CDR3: TGTGCCAGTAAGGACAGGGGGGATGTTGGCTACACCTTC.

CDR3 loop: CASRGPAQETQYF. For the CDR3, the DNA is TGCGCCAGCAGGGGACCCGCCCAAGAGACCCAGTACTTC. The chain carries TRBV4-1 and TRBJ2-5, with D perhaps assigned TRBD1 or TRBD2 (5 bases each). Per the germline V gene, CDR1 is MGHRA and CDR2 is YSYEKL. The CDR3 loop spans 13 amino acids. Deletions cut 6 bases from V and 1 base from J, with 9 bases between.

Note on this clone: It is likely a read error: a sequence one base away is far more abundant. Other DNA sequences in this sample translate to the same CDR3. The CDR3 here is CASSQDAEGALGYTF. The CDR3 DNA follows: TGCGCCAGCAGCCAAGATGCCGAGGGGGCTTTGGGCTACACCTTT. The chain combines TRBV4-3 with TRBJ1-2; 7 nucleotides line up with TRBD1. Germline loops: CDR1 LGHNA, CDR2 YSLEER. The CDR3 runs to 15 residues.

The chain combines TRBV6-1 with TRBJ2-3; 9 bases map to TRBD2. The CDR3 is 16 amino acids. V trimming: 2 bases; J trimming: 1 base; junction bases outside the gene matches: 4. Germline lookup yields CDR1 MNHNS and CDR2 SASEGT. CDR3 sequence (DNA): TGTGCCAGCAGTGAACTACGGACTAGCGGCACAGATACGCAGTATTTT. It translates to CASSELRTSGTDTQYF.

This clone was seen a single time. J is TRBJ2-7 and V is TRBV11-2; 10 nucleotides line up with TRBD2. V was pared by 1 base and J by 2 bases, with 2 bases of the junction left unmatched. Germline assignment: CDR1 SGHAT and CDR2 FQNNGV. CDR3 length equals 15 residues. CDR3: CASSLGLAGAYEQYF. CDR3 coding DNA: TGTGCCAGCAGCTTAGGGCTAGCGGGAGCCTACGAGCAGTACTTC. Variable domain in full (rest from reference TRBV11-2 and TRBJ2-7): EAGVAQSPRYKIIEKRQSVAFWCNPISGHATLYWYQQILGQGPKLLIQFQNNGVVDDSQLPKDRFSAERLKGVDSTLKIQPAKLEDSAVYLCASSLGLAGAYEQYFGPGTRLTVT.